The 5 T cell receptor beta chains presented below share a single source sample, sequenced in a study of PD-L1 blockade in urothelial cancer. Data came from immunoSEQ multiplex PCR; TCRdb stores just in-frame clones and leaves some out. The sample yields about 25,000 clones, roughly 85% seen once. The sample's time point: peripheral blood 6 weeks after treatment start. This material consisted of PBMCs, taken around atezolizumab (anti-PD-L1) treatment. The receptors were gathered from a man aged 65 to 85 with urothelial cancer.

This clone was counted once. This sequence joins TRBV5-1 and TRBJ2-3; TRBD2 agrees at 10 bases. V gave up 4 bases and J gave up 1 base; unmatched junction bases: 3. CDR3 length: 15 amino acids. Germline V gives CDR1 SGHRS, CDR2 YFSETQ. In DNA form, the CDR3 reads TGCGCCAGCAGCGGGACTAGCGAAGGCACAGATACGCAGTATTTT. The encoded protein is CASSGTSEGTDTQYF.

The chain employs TRBV2 and TRBJ2-7; perhaps TRBD2 as D (6 bases). Trimming took 3 bases from V and 2 from J, leaving 11 bases between them. The CDR3 totals 14 residues. Germline V gene lookup returns CDR1 SNHLY and CDR2 FYNNEI. Here the CDR3 reads CASSELGLTYEQYF. CDR3 DNA: TGTGCCAGCAGTGAGCTGGGACTTACCTACGAGCAGTACTTC.

V and J are TRBV10-2 and TRBJ1-1; D uncertain. The V and J ends lost 3 bases and 4 bases respectively, with 9 bases between them. CDR1 is WSHSY, CDR2 SAAADI, per germline. The CDR3 consists of 13 residues. In nucleotides, the CDR3 is TGCGCCAGCAGTGAAACCCAGGCCACTGAAGCTTTCTTT. The encoded protein is CASSETQATEAFF.

This clone was seen more than once but under ten times. The CDR3, as DNA: TGCGCCAGCAGCCAAGACGAGGGCGTCACAGATACGCAGTATTTT. Protein: CASSQDEGVTDTQYF. V gene TRBV4-3 combines with J gene TRBJ2-3; a weak D match, TRBD2 (5 bases). Between the trimmed V and J ends, which lost 0 bases and 2 bases, there was a span of 9 bases. Per the germline V gene, CDR1 is LGHNA and CDR2 is YSLEER. The CDR3 length is 15 residues.

V and J are TRBV2 and TRBJ2-7; 9 bases are a match to TRBD1. The germline CDR1 and CDR2 sequences are SNHLY and FYNNEI. The trim removed 6 bases at V and 7 bases at J, leaving 10 bases unmatched. This CDR3 spans 14 amino acids. The CDR3 loop reads CASRAGTGIKEQYF. CDR3 in DNA: TGTGCCAGCAGAGCCGGGACAGGGATCAAGGAGCAGTACTTC.